Given below is one T cell receptor (beta chain) in context. The data stem from a study of blood T cell repertoires in COVID-19. As for the study in general: From the United States, Italy and Spain came samples of acute and convalescent COVID-19. Nucleic acid was either cDNA or gDNA, and it came from T cells, B-cell-depleted T cells, or PBMCs.

The CDR3 has 14 amino acids. Between the trimmed V and J ends, which lost 7 bases and 0 bases, there was a span of 13 bases. CDR1 SNHLY and CDR2 FYNNEI come from the germline V gene. In the original analysis: Cell counts per sample came from amplifying reference gene primers. Assay used: immunoSEQ multiplex PCR; TCRdb lists only in-frame clones, some missing. The DNA was the basis for D and trimming; V, J and clone size are from that table. The sample contains roughly 350,000 clones, approximately 88% of which appear only once. Sequenced input: peripheral blood. This chain joins TRBV2 and TRBJ2-7, with D unresolved. The clonotype originates from a woman between 45 and 60 years old with active or convalescent COVID-19. CDR3 protein: CASTPTPGSYEQYF. The CDR3 DNA reads as TGTGCCAGCACCCCCACACCAGGCTCCTACGAGCAGTACTTC.